The next 13 T cell receptor beta chains were all read from a single sample in a study of blood T cell repertoires in COVID-19. TCRdb's copy holds only in-frame clones and misses some; the assay was immunoSEQ multiplex PCR. The table lists about 31,000 clones, about 90% of them singletons. Sequencing was done on a sample of peripheral blood. The receptors come from a woman between 35 and 50 years old with active or convalescent COVID-19.

The chain has TRBV11-2 and TRBJ2-1, with 7 bases fitting TRBD2. CDR3 size: 14 residues. Germline values: CDR1 SGHAT, CDR2 FQNNGV. J lost 4 bases, V lost 2 bases, and 2 bases had no gene match. In nucleotides, the CDR3 is TGTGCCAGCAGCTTAAACGGGAGGTACAATGAGCAGTTCTTC. Translating it yields CASSLNGRYNEQFF.

J is TRBJ1-6 and V is TRBV19; TRBD1 matches at 8 bases. CDR1 is LNHDA, CDR2 SQIVND, per germline (reference sequence). Losses at the gene ends were 3 bases for V and 7 bases for J; bases not matched to a gene: 11. There are 17 residues in the CDR3. In DNA, the CDR3 is TGTGCCAGTAGTATCGACAGGGGAGGGCCCCGGAATTCACCCCTCCACTTT. Translating it yields CASSIDRGGPRNSPLHF. The whole variable domain, remainder taken from reference TRBV19 and TRBJ1-6, is DGGITQSPKYLFRKEGQNVTLSCEQNLNHDAMYWYRQDPGQGLRLIYYSQIVNDFQKGDIAEGYSVSREKKESFPLTVTSAQKNPTAFYLCASSIDRGGPRNSPLHFGNGTRLTVT.

V and J are TRBV28 and TRBJ1-1; D is undetermined. Germline lookup yields CDR1 MDHEN and CDR2 SYDVKM. Between the trimmed V and J ends, which lost 7 bases and 11 bases, there was a span of 17 bases. The CDR3 covers 12 residues. This CDR3 is CASNTGLATAFF. CDR3 nucleotide sequence: TGTGCCAGCAACACTGGACTGGCCACGGCTTTCTTT.

The chain links TRBV20-1 to TRBJ1-4; 7 bases are shared with TRBD1. Per the germline V gene, CDR1 is DFQATT and CDR2 is SNEGSKA (reference sequence). The CDR3 runs to 11 residues. CDR3 bases: TGCAGCGTCGAGGGGGCTGAAAAACTGTTTTTT. The encoded protein is CSVEGAEKLFF.

The rearrangement links TRBV4-3 to TRBJ2-7, with D possibly matching TRBD1 (6 bases). Germline V gives CDR1 LGHNA, CDR2 YSLEER. The V end was cut by 2 bases, the J end by 4 bases, with 9 bases between. The CDR3 extends over 13 amino acids. The DNA for the CDR3 is TGCGCCAGCAGCCAACAAGACAGGTACGAGCAGTACTTC. It codes for CASSQQDRYEQYF.

The V gene is TRBV19, the J gene TRBJ1-1, with TRBD1 matching 9 bases. The CDR3 totals 13 residues. Germline V gives CDR1 LNHDA, CDR2 SQIVND (reference sequence). V lost 7 bases, J lost 4 bases, and 4 bases stayed unmatched. CDR3 nucleotide sequence: TGTGCCAGTAAACCGGGACAGGGCACTGAAGCTTTCTTT. This sequence encodes CASKPGQGTEAFF.

The rearrangement links TRBV4-2 to TRBJ1-2, with 10 bases fitting TRBD1. Germline CDR1 reads LGHNA; CDR2 reads YNFKEQ. V was clipped by 4 bases and J by 8 bases; unmatched bases: 7. The CDR3 length is 14 residues. CDR3 amino acids: CASSPLDRGLGYTF. The CDR3 region has the DNA TGTGCCAGCAGCCCACTTGACAGGGGGCTCGGCTACACCTTC.

The rearrangement uses TRBV30 and TRBJ1-2, with 7 bases that match TRBD1. The CDR3 contains 13 residues. Germline V gene lookup returns CDR1 GTSNPN and CDR2 SVGIG (reference sequence). V shed 1 base, J shed 2 bases, and the junction held 1 base outside the gene matches. The CDR3: CAWSATGNYGYTF. In DNA form, the CDR3 reads TGTGCCTGGAGTGCGACAGGGAACTATGGCTACACCTTC.

The gene calls are TRBV15 and TRBJ1-3; no definite D call. Per the germline V gene, CDR1 is LNHNV and CDR2 is YYDKDF (reference sequence). Trimming took 0 bases from V and 4 from J, leaving 10 bases between them. The CDR3 spans 15 residues. The CDR3 spells CATSRDPSRGNTIYF. CDR3 in DNA: TGTGCCACCAGCAGAGACCCGTCGAGGGGAAACACCATATATTTT.

The chain combines TRBV27 with TRBJ2-3; the D gene is possibly TRBD2 (5 bases). CDR3 size: 17 residues. Trimming left V 5 bases short and J 2 bases short, with 20 bases between. Germline-derived CDR1 and CDR2 are MNHEY and SMNVEV (reference sequence). The CDR3 nucleotides read TGTGCCAGCAGTCCCCCACTATGGCGGGCGAACACAGATACGCAGTATTTT. Residues: CASSPPLWRANTDTQYF.

The chain joins TRBV19 to TRBJ2-1, with TRBD2 matching over 10 bases. Germline loops: CDR1 LNHDA, CDR2 SQIVND (reference sequence). V lost 3 bases to trimming and J lost 7 bases; unmatched junction nucleotides: 12. This CDR3 is built from 17 residues. CDR3 sequence (DNA): TGTGCCAGTAGTATCGTAACGGGGAGCGGGAGGGGGAATGAGCAGTTCTTC. The encoded protein is CASSIVTGSGRGNEQFF.

The CDR3 bases are TGTGCCAGCAGCCCCGGCCGGGGCAGGGGGCGAACTTTCTTT. It translates to CASSPGRGRGRTFF. The chain links TRBV11-3 to TRBJ1-1; 8 nucleotides match TRBD1. Germline CDR1 and CDR2: SGHNT and YENEEA. The J segment lost 12 bases and the V segment lost 5 bases, leaving 14 bases of the junction unmatched. This CDR3 contains 14 residues. Combining the CDR3 with reference TRBV11-3 and TRBJ1-1 gives the whole variable domain EAGVVQSPRYKIIEKKQPVAFWCNPISGHNTLYWYLQNLGQGPELLIRYENEEAVDDSQLPKDRFSAERLKGVDSTLKIQPAELGDSAVYLCASSPGRGRGRTFFGQGTRLTVV.

The chain carries TRBV27 and TRBJ1-1; D ambiguous. The germline V and J ends were trimmed by 3 bases and 4 bases, with 6 bases remaining between them. The CDR3 contains 12 residues. Germline CDR1 is MNHEY and CDR2 is SMNVEV (reference sequence). The CDR3 region is CASSFRGTEAFF. For the CDR3, the DNA is TGTGCCAGCAGTTTTCGGGGCACTGAAGCTTTCTTT.